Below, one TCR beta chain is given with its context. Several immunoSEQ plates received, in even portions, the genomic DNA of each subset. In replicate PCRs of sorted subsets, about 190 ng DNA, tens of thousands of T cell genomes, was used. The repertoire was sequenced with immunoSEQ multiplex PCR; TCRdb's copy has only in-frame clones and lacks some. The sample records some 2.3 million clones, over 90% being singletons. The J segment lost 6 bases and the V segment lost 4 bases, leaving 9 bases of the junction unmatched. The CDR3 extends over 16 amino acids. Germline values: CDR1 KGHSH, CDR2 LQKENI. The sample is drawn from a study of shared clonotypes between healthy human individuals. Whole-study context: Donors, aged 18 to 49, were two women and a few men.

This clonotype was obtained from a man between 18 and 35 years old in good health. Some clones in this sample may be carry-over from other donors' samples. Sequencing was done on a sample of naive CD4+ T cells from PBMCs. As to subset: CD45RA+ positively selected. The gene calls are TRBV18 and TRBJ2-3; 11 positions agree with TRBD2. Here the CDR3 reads CASSHSTSGTGDTQYF. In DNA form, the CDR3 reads TGTGCCAGCTCACACTCGACTAGCGGGACTGGTGATACGCAGTATTTT.